The clone carrying this T cell receptor beta chain appeared once. The antigen is undetermined. This record belongs to a study of shared clonotypes between healthy human individuals. General study results and limits: Rarefaction showed that sequencing of sorted subsets was incomplete (despite large depth). Naive subsets typically showed greater estimated richness than memory subsets. Non-shared clonotypes had lower generation probabilities than clonotypes shared by all four sorted-subset donors. Clonotype sharing among donors, it was expected, would be affected by sequencing depth.

CD8 cells classed as naive were CD45RO-negative and positively selected for CCR7, excluding terminally differentiated effector memory CD45RA+ cells. Measured with immunoSEQ multiplex PCR; TCRdb has only the in-frame clones, and not every one. The sample has around 1.9 million clones; about 92% are singletons. Per the germline V gene, CDR1 is SEHNR and CDR2 is FQNEAQ (reference sequence). The CDR3 consists of 19 residues. V lost 5 bases and J lost 5, with 29 bases in between. Sequencing was performed on naive CD8+ T cells from PBMCs. The chain uses TRBV7-9 and TRBJ2-3; D possibly matches TRBD1 or TRBD2 (5 bases each). The sequence was collected from a man between 18 and 35 years old in good health. Some clones in this sample may be carry-over from other donors' samples. CDR3 residues: CASSRPGATRERLGDTQYF. The CDR3 DNA sequence: TGTGCCAGCAGCCGCCCTGGGGCGACTCGGGAACGATTAGGAGATACGCAGTATTTT.